The 3 T cell receptor beta chains below all came from one sample that was sequenced in a study of blood T cells in healthy people across ages. A second PCR of roughly 6 to 12 cycles used a sample-barcoded 5' primer and a J-beta primer mix. TCRdb reprocessed the 5' RACE reads with MiXCR, giving one entry per CDR3 protein. The sample records about 640,000 distinct CDR3 sequences, 58% being singletons. The sample taken for sequencing was blood. All receptors derive from a man in his 60s in good health.

J is TRBJ2-5 and V is TRBV15; no clear D gene. V dropped 0 bases and J dropped 5 bases, with 13 bases sitting between them. CDR3 length: 15 amino acids. Looked up from germline, CDR1 is LNHNV and CDR2 is YYDKDF (reference sequence). The CDR3 is CATSRDGTRRETQYF. For the CDR3, the DNA is TGTGCCACCAGCAGAGATGGAACTCGAAGGGAGACCCAGTACTTC.

The chain has TRBV19 and TRBJ2-7, with D possibly called TRBD1 or TRBD2 (5 bases each). Germline V CDR1 and CDR2: LNHDA, SQIVND (reference sequence). The CDR3 consists of 14 residues. Trimming removed 5 bases at V and 3 bases at J, with 14 bases between. Here the CDR3 reads CASSPGDGYYEQYF. The CDR3 coding sequence is TGTGCCAGTAGTCCCGGGGACGGATACTACGAGCAGTACTTC. The whole variable domain, remainder taken from reference TRBV19 and TRBJ2-7, is DGGITQSPKYLFRKEGQNVTLSCEQNLNHDAMYWYRQDPGQGLRLIYYSQIVNDFQKGDIAEGYSVSREKKESFPLTVTSAQKNPTAFYLCASSPGDGYYEQYFGPGTRLTVT.

The J gene is TRBJ2-5, the V gene TRBV4-1; TRBD2 matches 8 bases. The J call may be faulty, since TRBJ2-7 better matches the DNA end. The CDR3 has 14 amino acids. The V gene's germline CDR1 is MGHRA and CDR2 YSYEKL. This CDR3 reads CASSQSGTSYEQYF. Here the CDR3 DNA reads TGCGCCAGCAGCCAGTCTGGGACTAGCTACGAGCAGTACTTC.